This T cell receptor beta chain derives from a study of Ad26.COV2.S vaccination and SARS-CoV-2 variants. At the level of the study: Administration of Ad26.COV2.S was intramuscular, either once or twice 56 days apart.

Libraries were prepared by immunoSEQ multiplex PCR; TCRdb keeps only in-frame clonotypes and omits some of them. The data show 400,000 to 450,000 clones, around 92% seen once. V was pared by 0 bases and J by 5 bases, with 11 bases between. Looked up from germline, CDR1 is SGHNT and CDR2 is YYREEE (reference sequence). The CDR3 is made up of 14 amino acids. Treatment: roughly 19 received Ad26.COV2.S at low or high dose, single or two shots; about 5 received placebo; per-sample allocation not given. The study sampled participants on day 63 after the first vaccine or placebo injection. Recruitment in Boston yielded a donor of adult age, 18-55 years. An Ad26 vector was used to express Wuhan-strain SARS-CoV-2 spike as the vaccine.

The sequences come from peripheral blood, collected in a trial of Ad26.COV2.S vaccine versus placebo. This chain links TRBV5-4 with TRBJ2-5; no clear D gene. This clonotype was sampled from a person aged 18 to 59 who received the Ad26.COV2.S COVID-19 vaccine or a placebo. The CDR3 bases are TGTGCCAGCAGCTTGGCCAGGAGTATGGAGACCCAGTACTTC. This codes for CASSLARSMETQYF.